The 29 T cell receptor beta chains listed next were all sequenced from one sample in a study of T cell clonality in common variable immunodeficiency. The assay was immunoSEQ multiplex PCR, and TCRdb's table has in-frame clones only and misses some. This sample has about 43,000 clones and no singletons, with over 2% in the ten largest. Input material: peripheral blood mononuclear cells. The receptor source for this set is a person aged 18-70 years in good health.

This clone was seen at least ten times. The read is 3 residues too short to cover the CDR3 end, so that end is filled in from the germline J gene. J is TRBJ2-2 and V is TRBV13; tentative D call: TRBD1 (5 bases). CDR3 size: 16 residues. The germline V gene encodes CDR1 PRHDT and CDR2 FYEKMQ (reference sequence). V was trimmed by 0 bases and J by 10 bases, leaving 18 bases between them. CDR3 in amino acids: CASSLGKGPVSPELFF. The CDR3 bases that were read are TGTGCCAGCAGCTTAGGGAAGGGGCCGGTCAGTCCGGAG.

This clone has only a few counts. The sequenced fragment ends 3 residues before the CDR3 boundary, so the rest is inferred from the germline J gene. This sequence joins TRBV20-1 and TRBJ1-2; 8 bases line up with TRBD1. CDR3 length: 15 residues. CDR1 is DFQATT and CDR2 is SNEGSKA in the germline V gene (reference sequence). The sequenced CDR3 bases are TGCAGTGCTAGACTAACCGACAGGGGAGAAGGGGGC. It encodes CSARLTDRGEGG. The full-length CDR3 reads as CSARLTDRGEGGYTF.

This clone has a count of ten or more. The read ends 3 residues early relative to the CDR3; the germline J gene fills the gap. The genes are TRBV19 and TRBJ2-1, with TRBD2 matching over 10 bases. Germline CDR1 and CDR2: LNHDA and SQIVND (reference sequence). The V and J ends lost 5 bases and 6 bases, in that order; junction bases with no gene match: 7. The CDR3 covers 15 residues. The CDR3 DNA, read in part, is TGTGCCAGTAGTCGGGCTAGCGGGAGAGGCAATGAG. It translates to CASSRASGRGNE. The complete CDR3 sequence is CASSRASGRGNEQFF.

This clone was picked up many times. The read halts 3 residues ahead of the CDR3 end, with the missing end drawn from the germline J gene. The chain carries TRBV2 and TRBJ2-7, with 8 bases fitting TRBD1. Germline values: CDR1 SNHLY, CDR2 FYNNEI. The CDR3 consists of 14 residues. V was pared by 6 bases and J by 2 bases, with 6 bases of the junction left unmatched. The DNA read from the CDR3 is TGTGCCAGCAGAGATCAGGGGGCGGCCTACGAG. It codes for CASRDQGAAYE. The CDR3 reads in full as CASRDQGAAYEQYF. Variable domain in full (rest from reference TRBV2 and TRBJ2-7): EPEVTQTPSHQVTQMGQEVILRCVPISNHLYFYWYRQILGQKVEFLVSFYNNEISEKSEIFDDQFSVERPDGSNFTLKIRSTKLEDSAMYFCASRDQGAAYEQYFGPGTRLTVT.

This clone has ten or more counts. The CDR3 end falls 3 residues outside the read, so it is completed with the germline J gene. The J gene is TRBJ1-3, the V gene TRBV5-1; 8 bases are a match to TRBD1. The germline CDR1 and CDR2 sequences are SGHRS and YFSETQ. The junction had 4 bases not matched to a gene; V was cut back by 2 bases and J by 6 bases. CDR3 length: 14 amino acids. The sequenced part of the CDR3 DNA is TGCGCCAGCAGCTTTGGACAGGGCAAAAACACC. Its protein is CASSFGQGKNT. The CDR3 in its entirety is CASSFGQGKNTIYF.

This clone was seen ten or more times. Read sequence stops 3 residues before the CDR3 end, and the germline J gene provides the missing end. The chain carries TRBV4-1 and TRBJ2-7, with a possible D match to TRBD1 (5 bases). Germline V gene data show CDR1 as MGHRA and CDR2 as YSYEKL. The CDR3 contains 16 residues. With 0 bases removed from V and 2 bases from J, the gap between germline ends came to 14 bases. The CDR3 sequence is CASSQDSQGRTYEQYF. The part of the CDR3 DNA that was read is TGCGCCAGCAGCCAAGATTCGCAGGGCAGAACCTACGAG.

This clone was detected ten times or more. The CDR3 goes on 3 residues after the read ends, and that part is filled in from the germline J gene. This rearrangement joins TRBV30 to TRBJ1-2; tentatively, D is TRBD1 (6 bases). This CDR3 region has 15 residues. Germline V gene data show CDR1 as GTSNPN and CDR2 as SVGIG (reference sequence). V gave up 1 base and J gave up 3 bases, with 15 bases separating them. This CDR3 is CAWSDPQGSHYGYTF. CDR3 DNA, as far as it was read: TGTGCCTGGAGTGATCCACAGGGAAGTCACTATGGC.

This clone was seen ten or more times. CDR3 sequence reads: CASSEAGGLASKNIQYF. Incomplete CDR3 DNA: TGTGCCAGCAGTGAAGCGGGGGGACTAGCGAGCAAAAACATT. This sequence joins TRBV2 and TRBJ2-4, with TRBD2 identical over 10 bases. The DNA ends 3 residues before the CDR3 does, and the rest of the CDR3 is filled in from the germline J gene. Germline V lookup: CDR1 SNHLY, CDR2 FYNNEI. V gave up 0 bases and J gave up 3 bases; unmatched junction bases: 5. This CDR3 region has 17 residues.

This clone showed up many times. The read ends 3 residues early relative to the CDR3; the germline J gene fills the gap. The chain links TRBV7-2 to TRBJ2-1; 9 bases are shared with TRBD1. The CDR3 covers 14 residues. V trimming: 6 bases; J trimming: 6 bases; junction bases outside the gene matches: 6. CDR1 SGHTA and CDR2 FQGNSA come from the germline V gene. The CDR3 DNA, read in part, is TGTGCCAGCAGAAGGACAGGGGTCGGCAATGAG. Its protein product is CASRRTGVGNE. The full CDR3 protein reads CASRRTGVGNEQFF.

This clone has ten or more counts. The read ends 3 residues before the CDR3 terminus; that terminus is restored from the germline J gene. V and J are TRBV19 and TRBJ1-4; 8 bases map to TRBD1. The junction had 8 bases not matched to a gene; V was cut back by 5 bases and J by 0 bases. Germline loops: CDR1 LNHDA, CDR2 SQIVND (reference sequence). CDR3 length: 17 residues. CDR3: CASSARQGTATNEKLFF. The covered CDR3 bases are TGTGCCAGTAGTGCCAGACAGGGGACAGCAACTAATGAAAAA.

This clone was found many times. Sequencing ends 3 residues short of the CDR3 end; the germline J gene provides the rest. The rearrangement links TRBV12-3 or TRBV12-4 to TRBJ1-1; no clear D gene. CDR3 length equals 13 residues. Trimming left V 2 bases short and J 5 bases short, with 9 bases between. Here the CDR3 reads CASSLSPGTEAFF. The CDR3 DNA, read in part, is TGTGCCAGCAGTTTATCTCCGGGTACTGAA.

This clone was picked up many times. Read sequence stops 3 residues before the CDR3 end, and the germline J gene provides the missing end. V usage is TRBV12-5 and J usage is TRBJ2-6; a possible D gene is TRBD1 (5 bases). V was clipped by 3 bases and J by 0 bases, with 15 bases between them. The CDR3 length is 18 residues. From germline, CDR1 is LGHNT and CDR2 FRNRAP. CDR3 region: CASGFWGRIVSGANVLTF. CDR3 DNA (partial): TGTGCTAGTGGTTTTTGGGGCAGAATCGTCTCTGGGGCCAACGTC.

This clone was picked up many times. With the read ending 3 residues before the CDR3 end, the germline J gene is used to fill in that end. The V and J genes are TRBV5-6 and TRBJ2-7; the D gene is possibly TRBD2 (5 bases). The CDR3 is 14 amino acids. Trimming removed 4 bases from V and 2 bases from J, with 13 bases in between. From germline, CDR1 is SGHDT and CDR2 YYEEEE. This CDR3 is CASSAWTPTYEQYF. The covered CDR3 bases are TGTGCCAGCAGCGCCTGGACTCCTACCTACGAG. The whole variable domain, remainder taken from reference TRBV5-6 and TRBJ2-7, is DAGVTQSPTHLIKTRGQQVTLRCSPKSGHDTVSWYQQALGQGPQFIFQYYEEEERQRGNFPDRFSGHQFPNYSSELNVNALLLGDSALYLCASSAWTPTYEQYFGPGTRLTVT.

This clone was counted at least ten times. The read ends 3 residues before the CDR3 terminus; that terminus is restored from the germline J gene. The chain joins TRBV18 to TRBJ2-7, with a possible D match to TRBD2 (6 bases). V lost 4 bases, J lost 3 bases, and 10 bases lay in between. Germline V gene sequence: CDR1 KGHSH, CDR2 LQKENI. CDR3 length: 13 residues. The CDR3 spells CASSLGLNYEQYF. CDR3 DNA (partial): TGTGCCAGCTCACTGGGACTGAACTACGAG.

This clone was recorded many times. The CDR3 extends 3 residues past the end of the read, so its final part is completed from the germline J gene. The chain uses TRBV6-4 and TRBJ2-3; TRBD1 is a possible D gene (5 bases). The CDR3 is made up of 14 amino acids. Trimming stripped 3 bases from V and 1 base from J, with 8 bases between. The germline CDR1 and CDR2 sequences are MRHNA and SNTAGT. This CDR3 is CASSEGRGTDTQYF. Incomplete CDR3 DNA: TGTGCCAGCAGTGAAGGCAGGGGCACAGATACG.

A word on this clone: The read halts 3 residues ahead of the CDR3 end, with the missing end drawn from the germline J gene. The chain is built from TRBV30 and TRBJ1-2; 12 bases map to TRBD1. The CDR3 spans 15 residues. The V gene's germline CDR1 is GTSNPN and CDR2 SVGIG (reference sequence). CDR3 bases read: TGTGCCTGGAGTGTACTGGGACAGGGGGCCTACGAC. It translates to CAWSVLGQGAYD. The full CDR3 sequence reads CAWSVLGQGAYDYTF.

This clone was found many times. The CDR3 is cut off 3 residues early in the read; its end comes from the germline J gene. The gene calls are TRBV19 and TRBJ1-1; 7 bases fit TRBD1. V lost 6 bases to trimming and J lost 1 base; unmatched junction nucleotides: 11. Germline-derived CDR1 and CDR2 are LNHDA and SQIVND (reference sequence). CDR3 length: 16 amino acids. The CDR3 DNA, read in part, is TGTGCCAGTAGCTGGGGACCGACAGGGACGAACACTGAA. Its protein is CASSWGPTGTNTE. The entire CDR3 protein is CASSWGPTGTNTEAFF.

This clone has at least ten counts. The CDR3 end lies 3 residues beyond the end of the read and is filled in from the germline J gene. The rearrangement uses TRBV2 and TRBJ2-1; 8 bases are shared with TRBD2. CDR1 SNHLY and CDR2 FYNNEI come from the germline V gene. The CDR3 consists of 15 residues. The J segment lost 5 bases and the V segment lost 7 bases, leaving 10 bases of the junction unmatched. The part of the CDR3 DNA that was read is TGTGCCAGCACCCCCCTAGCGGGCGAAAACAATGAG. Its translation is CASTPLAGENNE. The full CDR3 is CASTPLAGENNEQFF.

This clone was detected many times. Read data end 3 residues before the CDR3 end; the end is taken from the germline J gene. The chain links TRBV14 to TRBJ2-1; the D is unclear. Trimming cost V 3 bases and J 5 bases, with 11 bases left between them. Germline V gene data show CDR1 as SGHDN and CDR2 as FVKESK. The CDR3 covers 14 residues. Here the CDR3 reads CASSHVGGNNEQFF. The sequenced CDR3 bases are TGTGCCAGCAGCCACGTCGGCGGCAACAATGAG.

This clone occurred many times. The CDR3 is cut off 3 residues early in the read; its end comes from the germline J gene. The chain uses TRBV5-1 and TRBJ2-2; unclear D gene. The germline gives CDR1 SGHRS, CDR2 YFSETQ. The CDR3 covers 16 residues. CDR3 DNA (partial): TGCGCCAGCAGCTTGCTCTCCTCGGGTGGTAATGAAAAG. It encodes CASSLLSSGGNEK. The full CDR3 sequence reads CASSLLSSGGNEKLFF.

In this sample, this clone turned up many times. The DNA read from the CDR3 is TGTGCCAGCAGCTTAGTGGGGGCCGCTCAGCCC. Translating gives CASSLVGAAQP. The CDR3, in full, reads CASSLVGAAQPQHF. The chain combines TRBV7-9 with TRBJ1-5; D might be TRBD1 (6 bases). Read sequence stops 3 residues before the CDR3 end, and the germline J gene provides the missing end. V was clipped by 1 base and J by 6 bases, with 10 bases between them. The CDR3 runs to 14 residues. Germline V gives CDR1 SEHNR, CDR2 FQNEAQ (reference sequence).

This clone was counted ten times or more. The CDR3 end lies 3 residues beyond the end of the read and is filled in from the germline J gene. The chain recombines TRBV10-3 with TRBJ1-4; TRBD1 matches at 7 bases. Losses at the gene ends were 3 bases for V and 8 bases for J; bases not matched to a gene: 6. Looked up from germline, CDR1 is ENHRY and CDR2 is SYGVKD. The CDR3 covers 14 residues. The CDR3 DNA, read in part, is TGTGCCATCAGTGACACAGGGGAGGGAGAAAAA. Encoded protein: CAISDTGEGEK. The full CDR3 reads CAISDTGEGEKLFF.

At least ten counts were recorded for this clone. The CDR3 end lies 3 residues beyond the end of the read and is filled in from the germline J gene. This chain connects TRBV15 to TRBJ2-1; TRBD1 aligns across 9 bases. Germline V lookup: CDR1 LNHNV, CDR2 YYDKDF (reference sequence). This CDR3 region has 17 residues. The trim removed 4 bases at V and 6 bases at J, leaving 13 bases unmatched. CDR3 DNA (partial): TGTGCCACCAGCACACCCCTGACGGGACAGGGACTCAATGAG. It translates to CATSTPLTGQGLNE. The CDR3 in full is CATSTPLTGQGLNEQFF.

This clone appeared many times. Read data end 3 residues before the CDR3 end; the end is taken from the germline J gene. The chain joins TRBV13 to TRBJ1-3; D ambiguous. V lost 4 bases to trimming and J lost 0 bases, with 7 bases between them. The CDR3 is 14 amino acids. Germline V gene sequence: CDR1 PRHDT, CDR2 FYEKMQ (reference sequence). CDR3 DNA, as far as it was read: TGTGCCAGCAGCTGGCGGGCCTCTGGAAACACC. It specifies CASSWRASGNT. The whole CDR3 sequence is CASSWRASGNTIYF.

This clone was detected many times. Read sequence stops 3 residues before the CDR3 end, and the germline J gene provides the missing end. This rearrangement joins TRBV23-1 to TRBJ1-5; D uncertain. TRBV23-1 is designated an ORF whose function remains uncertain. V shed 2 bases and J shed 5 bases, with 19 bases lying between them. This CDR3 comprises 17 residues. The CDR3 DNA, read in part, is TGCGCCAGCAGTCAACTCGTGGCGGGAGCCGCCTATCAGCCC. Encoded protein: CASSQLVAGAAYQP. Given in full, the CDR3 is CASSQLVAGAAYQPQHF.

This clone has at least ten counts. The CDR3 loop reads CASSQIPGRGQSPLHF. The sequenced part of the CDR3 DNA is TGCGCCAGCAGTCAAATCCCAGGCAGGGGGCAGTCGCCC. The chain recombines TRBV23-1 with TRBJ1-6; TRBD1 matches at 8 bases. Read sequence stops 3 residues before the CDR3 end, and the germline J gene provides the missing end. TRBV23-1 is an ORF for which the function is uncertain. The CDR3 loop spans 16 amino acids.

This clone was counted many times. The CDR3 end is not reached by the read, which stops 3 residues before it; the germline J gene fills it in. The chain links TRBV11-2 to TRBJ1-2; TRBD1 might be the D (6 bases). CDR3 length: 13 amino acids. CDR1 is SGHAT, CDR2 FQNNGV, per germline. The covered CDR3 bases are TGTGCCAGCAGCTTCGGACAGAATTCCGGC. It yields the protein CASSFGQNSG. The CDR3 as a whole reads CASSFGQNSGYTF.

This clone was counted ten times or more. The read comes to an end 3 residues before the CDR3 does, leaving the germline J gene to fill in the end. V gene TRBV30 combines with J gene TRBJ1-2; 8 bases map to TRBD1. CDR1 is GTSNPN and CDR2 is SVGIG in the germline V gene (reference sequence). CDR3 size: 12 residues. With 3 bases clipped from V and 6 bases from J, the junction kept 3 bases outside the gene matches. The CDR3 spells CAWRDREDGYTF. Incomplete CDR3 DNA: TGTGCCTGGAGGGACAGGGAAGATGGC.

This clone was seen many times. The read ends 3 residues shy of where the CDR3 ends; the end is completed using the germline J gene. The chain joins TRBV19 to TRBJ2-1; either TRBD1 or TRBD2 may fit D (6 bases each). Between the trimmed V and J ends, which lost 8 bases and 9 bases, there was a span of 14 bases. The germline gives CDR1 LNHDA, CDR2 SQIVND (reference sequence). This CDR3 comprises 12 residues. CDR3 DNA, as far as it was read: TGTGCCAGTGGCCAGGAGGGGGTTGAG. Its translation: CASGQEGVE. The CDR3 in its entirety is CASGQEGVEQFF. The full variable domain, completed using reference TRBV19 and TRBJ2-1, is DGGITQSPKYLFRKEGQNVTLSCEQNLNHDAMYWYRQDPGQGLRLIYYSQIVNDFQKGDIAEGYSVSREKKESFPLTVTSAQKNPTAFYLCASGQEGVEQFFGPGTRLTVL.